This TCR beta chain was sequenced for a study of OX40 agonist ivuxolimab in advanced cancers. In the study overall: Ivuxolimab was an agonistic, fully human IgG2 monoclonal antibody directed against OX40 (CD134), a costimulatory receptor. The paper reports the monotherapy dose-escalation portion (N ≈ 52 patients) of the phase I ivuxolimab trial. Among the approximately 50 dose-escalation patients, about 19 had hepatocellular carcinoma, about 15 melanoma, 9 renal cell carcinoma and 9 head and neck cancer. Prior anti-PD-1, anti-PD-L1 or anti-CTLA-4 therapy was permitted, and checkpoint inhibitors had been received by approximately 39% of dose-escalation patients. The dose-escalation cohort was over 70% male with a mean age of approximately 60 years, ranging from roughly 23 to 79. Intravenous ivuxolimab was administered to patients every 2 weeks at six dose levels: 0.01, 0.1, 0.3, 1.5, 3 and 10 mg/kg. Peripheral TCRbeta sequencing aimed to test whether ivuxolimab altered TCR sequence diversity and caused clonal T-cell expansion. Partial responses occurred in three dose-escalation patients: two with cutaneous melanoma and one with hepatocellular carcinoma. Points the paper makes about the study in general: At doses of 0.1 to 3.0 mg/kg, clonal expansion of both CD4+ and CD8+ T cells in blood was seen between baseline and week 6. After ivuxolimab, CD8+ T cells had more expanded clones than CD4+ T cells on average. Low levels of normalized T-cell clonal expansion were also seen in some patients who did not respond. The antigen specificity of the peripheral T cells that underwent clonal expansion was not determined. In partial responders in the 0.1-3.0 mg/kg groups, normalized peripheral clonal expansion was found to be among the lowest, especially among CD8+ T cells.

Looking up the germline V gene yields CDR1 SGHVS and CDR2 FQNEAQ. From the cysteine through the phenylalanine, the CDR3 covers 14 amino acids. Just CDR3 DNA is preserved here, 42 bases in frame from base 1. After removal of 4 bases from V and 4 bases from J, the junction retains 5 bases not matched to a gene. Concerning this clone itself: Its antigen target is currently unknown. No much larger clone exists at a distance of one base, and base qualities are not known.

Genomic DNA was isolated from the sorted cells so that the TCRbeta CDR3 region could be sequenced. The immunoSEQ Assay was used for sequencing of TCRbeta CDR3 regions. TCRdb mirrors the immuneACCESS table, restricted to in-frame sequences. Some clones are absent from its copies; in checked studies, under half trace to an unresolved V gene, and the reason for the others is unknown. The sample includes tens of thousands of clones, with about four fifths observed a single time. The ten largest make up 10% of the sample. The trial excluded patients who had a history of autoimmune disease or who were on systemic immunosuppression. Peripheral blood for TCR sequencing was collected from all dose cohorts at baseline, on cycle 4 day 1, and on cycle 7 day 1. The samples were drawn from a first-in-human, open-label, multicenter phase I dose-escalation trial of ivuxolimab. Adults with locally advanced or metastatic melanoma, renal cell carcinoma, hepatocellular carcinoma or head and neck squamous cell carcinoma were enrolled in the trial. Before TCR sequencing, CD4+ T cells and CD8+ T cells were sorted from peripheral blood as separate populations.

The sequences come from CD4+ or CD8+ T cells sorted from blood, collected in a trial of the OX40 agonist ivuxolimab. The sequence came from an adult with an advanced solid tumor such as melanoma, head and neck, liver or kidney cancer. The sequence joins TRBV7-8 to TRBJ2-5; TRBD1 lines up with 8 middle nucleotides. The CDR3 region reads CASSSTGGGETQYF. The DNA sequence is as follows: TGTGCCAGCAGCTCCACAGGGGGTGGAGAGACCCAGTACTTC.